What follows are 18 T cell receptor beta chains derived from one specimen sequenced in a study of vaccination effects on CD4 cells after COVID-19. It was after approximately 10 days of culture that CD4+ T cells were isolated. Here immunoSEQ multiplex PCR was the method, and the copy in TCRdb shows in-frame clones only, minus some. The table shows about 74,000 clones, with 60% to 80% occurring only once. These TCRs' antigens remain unknown. The specimen comprised CD4+ T cells from PBMCs cultured without peptide, sampled before COVID-19 vaccination. The source of these receptors is a human donor who received a COVID-19 vaccine.

This chain joins TRBV5-4 and TRBJ1-1, with TRBD1 as a possible D gene (6 bases). This CDR3 comprises 13 residues. The V gene's germline CDR1 is SGHNT and CDR2 YYREEE (reference sequence). Trimming stripped 0 bases from V and 5 bases from J, with 8 bases between. The CDR3 spells CASSLGGGTEAFF. The CDR3 DNA sequence: TGTGCCAGCAGCTTGGGAGGGGGAACTGAAGCTTTCTTT.

This clone was found a few times. This sequence joins TRBV2 and TRBJ1-5, with unresolved D. Germline V gene data show CDR1 as SNHLY and CDR2 as FYNNEI. The CDR3 runs 12 residues. V lost 3 bases and J 7 bases, leaving 7 bases between the germline ends. The CDR3 DNA reads TGTGCCAGCAGTGAGGGTCGACAGCCCCAGCATTTT. Translated, it gives CASSEGRQPQHF.

This sequence joins TRBV6-1 and TRBJ1-2; D possibly corresponds to TRBD1 (5 bases). In germline, CDR1 is MNHNS, CDR2 SASEGT. The CDR3 is made up of 13 amino acids. V shed 6 bases and J shed 3 bases, with 11 bases lying between them. The CDR3 nucleotides are TGTGCCAGCAGCCCCTCGGGGGACTATGGCTACACCTTC. This sequence encodes CASSPSGDYGYTF.

This clone has only one observation. The rearrangement uses TRBV5-1 and TRBJ2-2; 12 bases are shared with TRBD2. V was pared by 4 bases and J by 7 bases, with 5 bases of the junction left unmatched. CDR3 size: 15 residues. The germline V gene encodes CDR1 SGHRS and CDR2 YFSETQ. The CDR3 DNA is TGCGCCAGCAGCCTGACTAGCGGGGGTATCGGGGAGCTGTTTTTT. Encoded protein: CASSLTSGGIGELFF. The complete variable domain, with remaining parts taken from reference TRBV5-1 and TRBJ2-2, reads KAGVTQTPRYLIKTRGQQVTLSCSPISGHRSVSWYQQTPGQGLQFLFEYFSETQRNKGNFPGRFSGRQFSNSRSEMNVSTLELGDSALYLCASSLTSGGIGELFFGEGSRLTVL.

The gene calls are TRBV24-1 and TRBJ2-3; D may be TRBD2 (5 bases). V lost 4 bases and J lost 2, with 15 bases in between. From germline, CDR1 is KGHDR and CDR2 SFDVKD. This CDR3 is built from 16 residues. The CDR3 DNA follows: TGTGCCACCAGTGACGGTAGGACTGGGCTCACAGATACGCAGTATTTT. Translated, it gives CATSDGRTGLTDTQYF.

The chain combines TRBV24-1 with TRBJ2-3, with D maybe TRBD2 (5 bases). The germline CDR1 and CDR2 sequences are KGHDR and SFDVKD. The CDR3 has 19 amino acids. V was pared by 4 bases and J by 5 bases, with 27 bases between. CDR3 bases: TGTGCCACCAGTGACTATTACGGCAGCGGCCCAGGTCAAGGAGATACGCAGTATTTT. This gives the protein CATSDYYGSGPGQGDTQYF.

The V call is TRBV7-2, the J call TRBJ2-5, with D possibly TRBD1 on 5 matching bases. Germline CDR1 reads SGHTA; CDR2 reads FQGNSA. This CDR3 is built from 14 residues. The germline V and J ends were trimmed by 2 bases and 4 bases, with 11 bases remaining between them. The CDR3 coding sequence is TGTGCCAGCAGCTTATGGGGCGTAGGAGAGACCCAGTACTTC. Amino acid sequence: CASSLWGVGETQYF.

This clone was seen a single time. The V gene is TRBV24-1, the J gene TRBJ2-3; 7 nucleotides line up with TRBD1. Germline V gene sequence: CDR1 KGHDR, CDR2 SFDVKD. This CDR3 is built from 13 residues. V shed 10 bases, J shed 2 bases, and the junction held 5 bases outside the gene matches. The CDR3 loop is CATRQGPTDTQYF. DNA of the CDR3: TGTGCCACTCGACAGGGCCCCACAGATACGCAGTATTTT.

This clone was counted between two and nine times. The rearrangement links TRBV19 to TRBJ1-4; D call uncertain. Germline loops: CDR1 LNHDA, CDR2 SQIVND (reference sequence). This CDR3 has 14 amino acids. V gave up 5 bases and J gave up 7 bases, with 14 bases separating them. CDR3 in amino acids: CASSLGWSGEKLFF. The DNA for the CDR3 is TGTGCCAGTAGTCTTGGGTGGTCTGGTGAAAAACTGTTTTTT.

Only one count was recorded for this clone. The chain couples TRBV4-2 to TRBJ2-5; a weak D match, TRBD2 (6 bases). This CDR3 is built from 16 residues. Germline loops: CDR1 LGHNA, CDR2 YNFKEQ. The V gene lost 0 bases and the J gene lost 4 bases, with 15 bases spanning the gap. CDR3 in DNA: TGTGCCAGCAGCCAAGATGCCACTAGCAGACGAGAGACCCAGTACTTC. This gives the protein CASSQDATSRRETQYF.

This clone occurred a few times. The rearrangement joins TRBV18 to TRBJ2-7, with a weak D call TRBD1 (6 bases). The CDR3 has 14 residues. Trimming cost V 2 bases and J 5 bases, with 13 bases left between them. Germline CDR1 is KGHSH and CDR2 is LQKENI. CDR3 DNA: TGTGCCAGCTCACCAACCATGGGGGCTGACGAGCAGTACGTC. Translation: CASSPTMGADEQYV.

V usage is TRBV24-1 and J usage is TRBJ1-1; 10 nucleotides match TRBD1. The ends lost 7 bases at V and 3 bases at J; junction bases unmatched: 4. The V gene's germline CDR1 is KGHDR and CDR2 SFDVKD. The CDR3 extends over 14 amino acids. The CDR3: CATRDRGPYTEAFF. CDR3 DNA: TGTGCCACCAGAGACAGGGGGCCGTACACTGAAGCTTTCTTT.

The rearrangement joins TRBV12-3 or TRBV12-4 to TRBJ1-1; D not resolved. The CDR3 length is 13 residues. The germline V and J ends were trimmed by 2 bases and 1 base, with 5 bases remaining between them. The CDR3: CASSLMRNTEAFF. The CDR3 region has the DNA TGTGCCAGCAGTTTAATGAGGAACACTGAAGCTTTCTTT.

This rearrangement joins TRBV6-5 to TRBJ2-5, with 10 bases fitting TRBD1. Germline CDR1 MNHEY, CDR2 SVGAGI. The V segment lost 5 bases and the J segment 5 bases; nucleotides outside the gene matches: 8. The CDR3 is 15 amino acids. CDR3 sequence reads: CASSSSGQGSETQYF. The CDR3 DNA sequence: TGTGCCAGCAGTAGTTCGGGACAGGGGTCGGAGACCCAGTACTTC.

This chain links TRBV6-4 with TRBJ2-3; tentative D call: TRBD2 (5 bases). This CDR3 region has 14 residues. V dropped 3 bases and J dropped 2 bases, with 9 bases sitting between them. The germline V gene encodes CDR1 MRHNA and CDR2 SNTAGT. The CDR3 loop is CASSDTSFTDTQYF. In DNA, the CDR3 is TGTGCCAGCAGTGATACTAGTTTCACAGATACGCAGTATTTT.

This chain connects TRBV19 to TRBJ2-6; D possibly matches TRBD1 or TRBD2 (5 bases each). V was trimmed by 7 bases and J by 0 bases, leaving 13 bases between them. CDR1 is LNHDA, CDR2 SQIVND, per germline (reference sequence). This CDR3 has 16 residues. CDR3 sequence: CASTLGRVSGANVLTF. The CDR3 nucleotides read TGTGCCAGTACCCTGGGACGAGTCTCTGGGGCCAACGTCCTGACTTTC.

The J gene is TRBJ2-2, the V gene TRBV2; tentative D call: TRBD1 (5 bases). This CDR3 is 15 amino acids long. Looked up from germline, CDR1 is SNHLY and CDR2 is FYNNEI. Trimming pared 8 bases from V and 5 bases from J, leaving 18 bases between. CDR3 nucleotide sequence: TGTGCCAGCCGTAAAAGAGAGACAGTTACCGGGGAGCTGTTTTTT. Its translation is CASRKRETVTGELFF.

The chain carries TRBV7-2 and TRBJ1-4; TRBD1 is a possible D gene (5 bases). Trimming stripped 7 bases from V and 11 bases from J, with 20 bases between. Germline V gives CDR1 SGHTA, CDR2 FQGNSA. There are 14 residues in the CDR3. The CDR3 here is CASNPGGSAKKLFF. In nucleotides, the CDR3 is TGTGCCAGCAACCCTGGGGGATCCGCGAAGAAACTGTTTTTT.